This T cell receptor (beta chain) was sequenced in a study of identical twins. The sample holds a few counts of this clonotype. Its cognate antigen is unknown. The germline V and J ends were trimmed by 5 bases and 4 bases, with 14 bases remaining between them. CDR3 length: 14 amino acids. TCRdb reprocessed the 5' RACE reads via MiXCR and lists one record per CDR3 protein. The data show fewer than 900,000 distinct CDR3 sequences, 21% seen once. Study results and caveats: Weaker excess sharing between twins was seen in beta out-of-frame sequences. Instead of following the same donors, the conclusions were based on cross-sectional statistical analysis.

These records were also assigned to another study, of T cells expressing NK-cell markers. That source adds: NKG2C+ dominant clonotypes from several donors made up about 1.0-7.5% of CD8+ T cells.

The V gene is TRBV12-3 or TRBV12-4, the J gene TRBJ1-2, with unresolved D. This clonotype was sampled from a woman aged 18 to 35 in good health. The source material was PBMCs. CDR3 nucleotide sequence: TGTGCCAGCAGTAGTGTCGGGGAGCTCTATGGCTACACCTTC. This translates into CASSSVGELYGYTF.